These T cell receptor beta chains were read from a single sample in a study of blood T cell repertoires in COVID-19. Produced via immunoSEQ multiplex PCR; TCRdb's table is partial and in-frame only. The table has some 100,000 clones, 88% seen once. The sequenced sample was peripheral blood. The receptors come from a woman aged 80 or over with active COVID-19. Both conserved end residues are trimmed from each CDR3. D genes are given only for firm matches.

CDR3aa,j_gene,d_gene,v_gene
ASRTVSREVNYNEQF,TRBJ2-1,TRBD2,TRBV7-2
ASSLVLAGSVGAQY,TRBJ2-5,TRBD2,TRBV28
ASSLGRDRNSPLH,TRBJ1-6,TRBD1,TRBV7-8
ASSSNGPPVSFEQF,TRBJ2-1,NA,TRBV3-1/TRBV3-2
ASSLQLAGGETQY,TRBJ2-5,TRBD2,TRBV6-2/TRBV6-3
ASSFIQESDQQF,TRBJ2-1,NA,TRBV7-2
ASSPPKGDTEAF,TRBJ1-1,NA,TRBV28
ASSMTQGRQY,TRBJ2-7,NA,TRBV28
ASSQELSSSYEQY,TRBJ2-7,NA,TRBV3-1/TRBV3-2
ASSSFYDYEQY,TRBJ2-7,NA,TRBV28
ASSLAGPAQY,TRBJ2-5,TRBD2,TRBV19
ASSQELRAGELF,TRBJ2-2,NA,TRBV14
ASTSGQVNQPQH,TRBJ1-5,NA,TRBV21-1
ASSVTGGESGELF,TRBJ2-2,TRBD1,TRBV9
ASSLGGSRGQNIQY,TRBJ2-4,NA,TRBV7-2
AWSVQEGQPQH,TRBJ1-5,NA,TRBV30
ASSQAGGGIDPDTQY,TRBJ2-3,NA,TRBV3-1/TRBV3-2
ASSYGGSPSLGTQY,TRBJ2-5,TRBD2,TRBV6-5
ASSLLPPGQTHGNEQF,TRBJ2-1,NA,TRBV28
ATSRDTSEAF,TRBJ1-1,NA,TRBV7-9
ASSYSGRSSYNEQF,TRBJ2-1,NA,TRBV6-2/TRBV6-3
ASSVGDGSSWTQY,TRBJ2-5,NA,TRBV9
ASSVETLNTEAF,TRBJ1-1,NA,TRBV2
ASRPGGYQETQY,TRBJ2-5,TRBD1,TRBV6-6
ASSLIPGIRDGYT,TRBJ1-2,NA,TRBV28
ASSRRTRGIQPQH,TRBJ1-5,NA,TRBV28
ASSALAGGVHTYNEQF,TRBJ2-1,TRBD2,TRBV2
ASSQGRGTYEQY,TRBJ2-7,NA,TRBV19
ASSLPPPRELGELF,TRBJ2-2,NA,TRBV3-1/TRBV3-2
ASSFGRVGTGELF,TRBJ2-2,NA,TRBV6-5
SVDPRAGQGTLNTEAF,TRBJ1-1,TRBD1,TRBV29-1
ASTSRDTNYGYT,TRBJ1-2,NA,TRBV6-5
ASSTRTGGVGYT,TRBJ1-2,TRBD1,TRBV7-2
ASLSGTTRNEQF,TRBJ2-1,TRBD2,TRBV19
ASSLGQGSYGYT,TRBJ1-2,TRBD1,TRBV4-1
ASSRDNEQF,TRBJ2-1,NA,TRBV6-2/TRBV6-3
ASSLVLGQKNSPLH,TRBJ1-6,NA,TRBV5-5
ASSNLIAGADKN,TRBJ2-7,NA,TRBV21-1
ASSRTEGYGYT,TRBJ1-2,NA,TRBV6-5
ASSFGGRGSGTDTQY,TRBJ2-3,NA,TRBV5-4
ASSFFRDSGQPQH,TRBJ1-5,TRBD1,TRBV5-5
ASSLQGEEQY,TRBJ2-7,TRBD1,TRBV7-8
ATSRGPGTYNEQF,TRBJ2-1,NA,TRBV15
ASRQVTQETQY,TRBJ2-5,NA,TRBV2
ASSLGPTGFQETQY,TRBJ2-5,NA,TRBV5-1
ATMRLINNEQF,TRBJ2-1,NA,TRBV6-6
ASGLPASGANVLT,TRBJ2-6,NA,TRBV7-3
ASSSLGQGAYEQY,TRBJ2-7,TRBD1,TRBV5-4
ASRSRQNPNTEAF,TRBJ1-1,NA,TRBV2
ASSPIAGGATDTQY,TRBJ2-3,TRBD2,TRBV5-4
ASTLDRGRETQY,TRBJ2-5,TRBD1,TRBV7-2